The clone carrying this T cell receptor (beta chain) was observed a single time. Its target is not known. Assay used: immunoSEQ multiplex PCR; TCRdb lists only in-frame clones, some missing. Here the sample spans about 90,000 clones, around 90% being singletons. This sample is drawn from a study of graft-versus-host responses after intestinal transplantation. Overall study: Recipients across the board were started on anti-thymocyte globulin induction, then kept on tacrolimus and steroids for about 3 years. Notes on the study in general: There were GvH clones found in recipient marrow, and some of them appeared first in ileum or blood.

The TCR originated in a human donor who was the organ donor for an intestinal transplant. Sequenced here: unstimulated CD4+ T cells sorted from spleen or lymph node cells, sampled before transplant.

The CDR3 region is CASSVLGRSERITGELFF. The DNA of the CDR3 is TGTGCCAGCAGTGTCCTGGGCCGGTCGGAACGAATCACCGGGGAGCTGTTTTTT. This chain links TRBV2 with TRBJ2-2; D is undetermined. CDR1 is SNHLY, CDR2 FYNNEI, per germline. Deletions cut 4 bases from V and 4 bases from J, with 22 bases between. The CDR3 totals 18 residues. Looking up the rest from reference TRBV2 and TRBJ2-2 gives the full variable domain: EPEVTQTPSHQVTQMGQEVILRCVPISNHLYFYWYRQILGQKVEFLVSFYNNEISEKSEIFDDQFSVERPDGSNFTLKIRSTKLEDSAMYFCASSVLGRSERITGELFFGEGSRLTVL.